Shown below are 26 T cell receptor beta chains from a single sample sequenced in a study of blood T cell repertoires in COVID-19. Profiled with immunoSEQ multiplex PCR; TCRdb holds only in-frame clones, not every one. The sample contains about 210,000 clones, 75% to 85% of which appear only once. Material for sequencing was peripheral blood. The receptors were gathered from a man in his forties who had recovered from COVID-19.

The chain recombines TRBV3-1 (or the pseudogene TRBV3-2) with TRBJ1-3; D possibly corresponds to TRBD1 (5 bases). The length of the CDR3 is 14 residues. V was trimmed by 7 bases and J by 6 bases, leaving 16 bases between them. CDR1 is LGHDT and CDR2 is YNNKEL in the germline V gene (reference sequence). CDR3 amino acids: CASNLGGGENTIYF. In DNA, the CDR3 is TGTGCCAGCAACCTGGGGGGAGGCGAAAACACCATATATTTT.

This clone is a singleton in its sample. The CDR3 is CASSQVGVYEQYF. In DNA, the CDR3 is TGCGCCAGCAGCCAAGTGGGAGTCTACGAGCAGTACTTC. The chain links TRBV4-1 to TRBJ2-7; TRBD2 might be the D (5 bases). The ends were cut back, 1 base at V and 3 bases at J, with 7 bases in the middle. In germline, CDR1 is MGHRA, CDR2 YSYEKL. The CDR3 covers 13 residues.

This rearrangement joins TRBV19 to TRBJ1-1; tentatively, D is TRBD1 (6 bases). CDR3 size: 17 residues. Germline V gene data show CDR1 as LNHDA and CDR2 as SQIVND (reference sequence). V lost 7 bases and J lost 0, with 21 bases in between. CDR3 protein: CASTLRWDIFMNTEAFF. CDR3 DNA: TGTGCCAGTACGTTAAGATGGGACATTTTTATGAACACTGAAGCTTTCTTT. Full variable domain (remainder filled in from reference TRBV19 and TRBJ1-1): DGGITQSPKYLFRKEGQNVTLSCEQNLNHDAMYWYRQDPGQGLRLIYYSQIVNDFQKGDIAEGYSVSREKKESFPLTVTSAQKNPTAFYLCASTLRWDIFMNTEAFFGQGTRLTVV.

The J gene is TRBJ2-1, the V gene TRBV3-1 (or the pseudogene TRBV3-2); TRBD2 aligns across 16 bases. Germline V lookup: CDR1 LGHDT, CDR2 YNNKEL (reference sequence). Trimming cost V 6 bases and J 0 bases; bases outside gene matches: 8. The CDR3 consists of 19 residues. The CDR3 DNA reads TGTGCCAGCAGACCCGGGACTAGCGGGGGGGCTGACTCCTACAATGAGCAGTTCTTC. Protein: CASRPGTSGGADSYNEQFF.

V is TRBV3-1 (or the pseudogene TRBV3-2) and J is TRBJ1-3; possible D gene TRBD1, 5 bases. The length of the CDR3 is 18 residues. From germline, CDR1 is LGHDT and CDR2 YNNKEL (reference sequence). Trimming cost V 6 bases and J 4 bases, with 25 bases left between them. The CDR3 coding sequence is TGTGCCAGCAGGCCTAGGAGGTTCGGGGGATCGAGCGGAAACACCATATATTTT. Residues: CASRPRRFGGSSGNTIYF.

The genes are TRBV12-5 and TRBJ1-5, with D tentatively TRBD1 (5 bases). V was trimmed by 2 bases and J by 10 bases, leaving 15 bases between them. This CDR3 is built from 14 residues. From germline, CDR1 is LGHNT and CDR2 FRNRAP. The CDR3: CASGLFLGGTPQHF. The CDR3 nucleotides read TGTGCTAGTGGTTTGTTTCTCGGCGGGACTCCCCAGCATTTT.

The rearrangement links TRBV6-2 or TRBV6-3 to TRBJ2-7; no definite D call. Trimming pared 0 bases from V and 4 bases from J, leaving 10 bases between. CDR1 and CDR2 from the germline V gene are MNHEY and SVGEGT. The CDR3 spans 14 residues. CDR3 bases: TGTGCCAGCAGTTACTCCTCAGGTCAATACGAGCAGTACTTC. This translates into CASSYSSGQYEQYF.

V usage is TRBV28 and J usage is TRBJ2-4; TRBD1 aligns across 7 bases. V was pared by 8 bases and J by 7 bases, with 5 bases of the junction left unmatched. Germline CDR1 reads MDHEN; CDR2 reads SYDVKM. CDR3 size: 12 residues. The CDR3 spells CASVTGSNIQYF. CDR3 coding DNA: TGTGCCAGCGTGACAGGGTCGAACATTCAGTACTTC.

The V and J genes are TRBV5-4 and TRBJ2-7, with TRBD1 matching over 10 bases. Germline V CDR1 and CDR2: SGHNT, YYREEE (reference sequence). V was clipped by 5 bases and J by 4 bases; unmatched bases: 9. This CDR3 has 15 residues. CDR3 sequence reads: CASREGQDRGYEQYF. In DNA form, the CDR3 reads TGTGCCAGCAGGGAAGGCCAGGACAGGGGGTACGAGCAGTACTTC.

This clone has only one observation. The V call is TRBV25-1, the J call TRBJ2-5, with TRBD1 matching 9 bases. V was pared by 3 bases and J by 2 bases, with 7 bases of the junction left unmatched. Per the germline V gene, CDR1 is MGHDK and CDR2 is SYGVNS. The CDR3 runs 16 residues. CDR3 loop: CASSDYPGTGQETQYF. In DNA form, the CDR3 reads TGTGCCAGCAGTGACTATCCAGGGACAGGGCAAGAGACCCAGTACTTC.

The rearrangement joins TRBV25-1 to TRBJ2-2; TRBD1 agrees at 7 bases. V was pared by 8 bases and J by 3 bases, with 3 bases of the junction left unmatched. The CDR3 covers 13 residues. Germline CDR1 MGHDK, CDR2 SYGVNS. CDR3 sequence reads: CASLGQYTGELFF. Written as DNA, the CDR3 is TGTGCCAGCCTGGGACAGTACACCGGGGAGCTGTTTTTT. Supplemented by reference TRBV25-1 and TRBJ2-2, the full variable domain reads EADIYQTPRYLVIGTGKKITLECSQTMGHDKMYWYQQDPGMELHLIHYSYGVNSTEKGDLSSESTVSRIRTEHFPLTLESARPSHTSQYLCASLGQYTGELFFGEGSRLTVL.

The chain recombines TRBV6-5 with TRBJ2-3; a possible D gene is TRBD1 (5 bases). The CDR3 runs 13 residues. Trimming left V 4 bases short and J 4 bases short, with 9 bases between. Germline V gene lookup returns CDR1 MNHEY and CDR2 SVGAGI. The CDR3 is CASSSPGSDTQYF. The CDR3 DNA is TGTGCCAGCAGTTCTCCAGGGTCAGATACGCAGTATTTT.

The gene calls are TRBV6-5 and TRBJ1-2; possible D gene TRBD1, 5 bases. V lost 6 bases, J lost 7 bases, and 12 bases lay in between. Germline V gene lookup returns CDR1 MNHEY and CDR2 SVGAGI. This CDR3 has 12 amino acids. CDR3 nucleotides: TGTGCCAGCAGCAACAGGCGAAGTGGCTACACCTTC. Its translation is CASSNRRSGYTF.

The chain recombines TRBV27 with TRBJ2-7; tentative D call: TRBD1 (5 bases). The CDR3 extends over 15 amino acids. The germline V and J ends were trimmed by 1 base and 5 bases, with 15 bases remaining between them. Germline loops: CDR1 MNHEY, CDR2 SMNVEV (reference sequence). CDR3: CASSLWRQGLNEQYF. For the CDR3, the DNA is TGTGCCAGCAGTTTATGGCGTCAGGGCTTAAACGAGCAGTACTTC.

As concerns this clone: Given a much more abundant clone one base away, this may be a read error. The rearrangement links TRBV6-5 to TRBJ1-5; 9 nucleotides align to TRBD1. The CDR3 is made up of 15 amino acids. Trimming at V came to 6 bases and at J to 7 bases, leaving 10 bases not matched to a gene. Germline loops: CDR1 MNHEY, CDR2 SVGAGI. The CDR3 sequence: CASRSTGTGRQPQHF. Here the CDR3 DNA reads TGTGCCAGCAGGAGCACCGGGACAGGGAGGCAGCCCCAGCATTTT.

The CDR3 here is CASSQQGRIHF. The CDR3 DNA sequence: TGTGCCAGCAGCCAACAGGGAAGGATCCACTTT. This chain links TRBV3-1 (or the pseudogene TRBV3-2) with TRBJ1-6; D might be TRBD1 (5 bases). Trimming removed 2 bases at V and 17 bases at J, with 10 bases between. CDR3 size: 11 residues. Germline V CDR1 and CDR2: LGHDT, YNNKEL (reference sequence).

Comments on this clone: With a much larger clone just one base away, this may be a read error. Other nucleotide sequences from this sample produce the same CDR3. The chain carries TRBV5-1 and TRBJ2-7; 9 bases agree with TRBD2. Germline V gives CDR1 SGHRS, CDR2 YFSETQ. The V gene end was trimmed by 5 bases and the J gene end by 1 base; junction bases not matched to a gene: 7. This CDR3 spans 15 amino acids. CDR3 sequence: CASSFTSGYSYEQYF. CDR3 nucleotide sequence: TGCGCCAGCAGTTTTACTAGCGGGTATTCCTACGAGCAGTACTTC. Based on the CDR3 plus reference TRBV5-1 and TRBJ2-7, the full variable domain is KAGVTQTPRYLIKTRGQQVTLSCSPISGHRSVSWYQQTPGQGLQFLFEYFSETQRNKGNFPGRFSGRQFSNSRSEMNVSTLELGDSALYLCASSFTSGYSYEQYFGPGTRLTVT.

The chain carries TRBV19 and TRBJ1-5, with D unclear. Trimming left V 2 bases short and J 0 bases short, with 11 bases between. This CDR3 has 16 residues. The V gene's germline CDR1 is LNHDA and CDR2 SQIVND (reference sequence). The CDR3 DNA reads as TGTGCCAGTAGTATAATGGGCAGCCATAGCAATCAGCCCCAGCATTTT. Protein: CASSIMGSHSNQPQHF.

This chain joins TRBV3-1 (or the pseudogene TRBV3-2) and TRBJ2-7; TRBD2 matches at 10 bases. V trimming: 4 bases; J trimming: 6 bases; junction bases outside the gene matches: 9. This CDR3 is 15 amino acids long. Per germline, CDR1 LGHDT and CDR2 YNNKEL (reference sequence). The CDR3 nucleotides read TGTGCCAGCAGCCCACTTCTAGCGGGAGAGGGCGAGCAGTACTTC. It yields the protein CASSPLLAGEGEQYF.

J is TRBJ2-5 and V is TRBV12-3 or TRBV12-4; weak D call: TRBD1 (6 bases). The CDR3 spans 12 residues. V shed 6 bases and J shed 4 bases, with 9 bases lying between them. DNA of the CDR3: TGTGCCAGCAGGGCAGGGGTAGAGACCCAGTACTTC. This codes for CASRAGVETQYF.

CDR3: CASSVREGLSDEQYF. The CDR3 DNA reads TGTGCCAGCAGCGTCCGGGAGGGCCTTTCCGACGAGCAGTACTTC. V is TRBV7-7 and J is TRBJ2-7; 8 bases map to TRBD2. Trimming at V came to 5 bases and at J to 5 bases, leaving 11 bases not matched to a gene. CDR1 and CDR2 from the germline V gene are SSHAT and FNYEAQ (reference sequence). The CDR3 runs to 15 residues.

The chain combines TRBV2 with TRBJ2-7; TRBD2 matches at 7 bases. The V segment lost 7 bases and the J segment 3 bases; nucleotides outside the gene matches: 6. The CDR3 length is 13 residues. The germline V gene encodes CDR1 SNHLY and CDR2 FYNNEI. This CDR3 reads CASNGREYYEQYF. CDR3 DNA: TGTGCCAGCAATGGGCGGGAGTACTACGAGCAGTACTTC.

This chain joins TRBV6-6 and TRBJ2-6; maybe TRBD2 (6 bases). The V end lost 7 bases, the J end lost 11 bases, and 12 bases lay between the germline ends. The CDR3 is made up of 12 amino acids. In germline, CDR1 is MNHNY, CDR2 SVGAGI (reference sequence). This CDR3 is CASNLGGDVLTF. CDR3 DNA: TGTGCCAGCAACTTGGGCGGGGACGTCCTGACTTTC.

The chain links TRBV5-5 to TRBJ1-5; D gene uncertain. Between the trimmed V and J ends, which lost 2 bases and 0 bases, there was a span of 15 bases. The CDR3 length is 17 residues. CDR1 SGHKS and CDR2 YYEKEE come from the germline V gene (reference sequence). The CDR3 DNA follows: TGTGCCAGCAGCTTAGGTGGCGGCAGCTATAGCAATCAGCCCCAGCATTTT. Translation gives CASSLGGGSYSNQPQHF. The full variable domain, its missing parts supplied by reference TRBV5-5 and TRBJ1-5, is DAGVTQSPTHLIKTRGQQVTLRCSPISGHKSVSWYQQVLGQGPQFIFQYYEKEERGRGNFPDRFSARQFPNYSSELNVNALLLGDSALYLCASSLGGGSYSNQPQHFGDGTRLSIL.

This clone was observed once. The chain recombines TRBV4-3 with TRBJ2-1, with TRBD2 matching over 7 bases. The junction had 6 bases not matched to a gene; V was cut back by 0 bases and J by 4 bases. This CDR3 spans 16 amino acids. Germline V gene lookup returns CDR1 LGHNA and CDR2 YSLEER. The CDR3 region has the DNA TGCGCCAGCAGCCAAGATCCCCTAGCGGCGTACAATGAGCAGTTCTTC. This sequence encodes CASSQDPLAAYNEQFF.

The genes are TRBV5-1 and TRBJ2-3, with 8 positions matching TRBD2. The CDR3 is made up of 16 amino acids. Germline V gene lookup returns CDR1 SGHRS and CDR2 YFSETQ. J lost 4 bases, V lost 0 bases, and 7 bases had no gene match. CDR3: CASSLGSGNPADTQYF. As DNA, the CDR3 is TGCGCCAGCAGCTTGGGTAGCGGGAATCCAGCAGATACGCAGTATTTT.